The 9 T cell receptor beta chains reported below all come from one sample, sequenced in a study of graft-versus-host responses after intestinal transplantation. The antigens of these receptors remain unknown. Measured with immunoSEQ multiplex PCR; TCRdb has only the in-frame clones, and not every one. The data hold around 100,000 clones, with around 94% observed a single time. The source material was unstimulated CD8+ T cells sorted from spleen or lymph node cells, sampled before transplant. These receptors were taken from a human donor who was the organ donor for an intestinal transplant.

This chain connects TRBV5-5 to TRBJ2-1; 8 positions agree with TRBD1. CDR3 length: 16 amino acids. CDR1 SGHKS and CDR2 YYEKEE come from the germline V gene (reference sequence). V gave up 5 bases and J gave up 8 bases; unmatched junction bases: 15. For the CDR3, the DNA is TGTGCCAGCAGGGCTGGGGTTTGGACAGGGAGGTATGAGCAGTTCTTC. Amino acids: CASRAGVWTGRYEQFF.

The V and J genes are TRBV10-2 and TRBJ1-5; maybe TRBD1 (6 bases). Germline CDR1 reads WSHSY; CDR2 reads SAAADI. CDR3 length: 15 amino acids. Trimming took 4 bases from V and 7 from J, leaving 17 bases between them. This CDR3 is CASSVETTGKQPQHF. The CDR3 bases are TGCGCCAGCAGTGTAGAAACCACAGGGAAACAGCCCCAGCATTTT.

The chain joins TRBV2 to TRBJ1-1; D ambiguous. Germline assignment: CDR1 SNHLY and CDR2 FYNNEI. Deletions cut 5 bases from V and 0 bases from J, with 13 bases between. There are 15 residues in the CDR3. CDR3: CASSSSEVLNTEAFF. Written as DNA, the CDR3 is TGTGCCAGCAGTAGTTCCGAAGTTCTGAACACTGAAGCTTTCTTT.

The chain is built from TRBV18 and TRBJ1-5; TRBD1 agrees at 10 bases. Trimming at V came to 3 bases and at J to 6 bases, leaving 5 bases not matched to a gene. Germline lookup yields CDR1 KGHSH and CDR2 LQKENI. This CDR3 has 15 amino acids. This CDR3 reads CASSPGTGEGQPQHF. CDR3 in DNA: TGTGCCAGCTCACCCGGGACAGGGGAAGGTCAGCCCCAGCATTTT.

The chain has TRBV4-2 and TRBJ2-5, with D possibly TRBD2 on 7 matching bases. Trimming took off 3 bases at V and 5 bases at J, with 25 bases between the two ends. Germline V gene lookup returns CDR1 LGHNA and CDR2 YNFKEQ. This CDR3 spans 18 amino acids. The CDR3 is CASSQERLVGGPAETQYF. The DNA of the CDR3 is TGTGCCAGCAGCCAGGAACGACTAGTCGGGGGGCCTGCGGAGACCCAGTACTTC.

CDR3 protein: CASSQDTGSNQPQHF. CDR3 nucleotides: TGCGCCAGCAGCCAAGATACAGGGAGCAATCAGCCCCAGCATTTT. The rearrangement joins TRBV4-1 to TRBJ1-5; TRBD1 is a possible D gene (6 bases). This CDR3 has 15 residues. The germline CDR1 and CDR2 sequences are MGHRA and YSYEKL. The V and J ends lost 0 bases and 1 base respectively, with 7 bases between them.

This chain links TRBV6-6 with TRBJ2-7, with TRBD2 as a possible D gene (6 bases). Germline CDR1 reads MNHNY; CDR2 reads SVGAGI (reference sequence). CDR3 length equals 11 residues. V shed 6 bases and J shed 5 bases, with 8 bases lying between them. CDR3 in amino acids: CASRAGDEQYF. CDR3 DNA sequence: TGTGCCAGCAGAGCGGGTGACGAGCAGTACTTC.

The count of this clone is one. V gene TRBV6-5 combines with J gene TRBJ1-1; the D is unclear. CDR3 length equals 12 residues. Trimming took 6 bases from V and 3 from J, leaving 8 bases between them. The germline V gene has CDR1 MNHEY and CDR2 SVGAGI. CDR3 bases: TGTGCCAGCAGGATAGGGCACACTGAAGCTTTCTTT. Translated, it gives CASRIGHTEAFF.

The rearrangement joins TRBV21-1 to TRBJ2-7; the table calls TRBD2, which could not be checked here. TRBV21-1 is a known pseudogene. The CDR3 length is 17 residues. Here the CDR3 reads CASSRGRRDPLFYEQYF. The CDR3 region has the DNA TGTGCCAGCAGCAGAGGCAGGCGGGACCCATTATTCTACGAGCAGTACTTC.